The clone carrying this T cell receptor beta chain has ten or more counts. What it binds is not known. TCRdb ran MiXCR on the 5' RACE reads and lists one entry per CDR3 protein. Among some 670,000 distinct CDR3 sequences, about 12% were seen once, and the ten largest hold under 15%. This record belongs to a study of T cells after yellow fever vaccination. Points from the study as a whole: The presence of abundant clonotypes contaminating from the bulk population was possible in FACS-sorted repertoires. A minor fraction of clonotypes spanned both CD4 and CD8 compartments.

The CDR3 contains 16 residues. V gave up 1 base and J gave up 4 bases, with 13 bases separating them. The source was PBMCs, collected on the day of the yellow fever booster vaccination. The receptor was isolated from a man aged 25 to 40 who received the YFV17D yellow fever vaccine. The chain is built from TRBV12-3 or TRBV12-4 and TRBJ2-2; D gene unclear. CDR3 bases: TGTGCCAGCAGTTTAGGAGGATCAGGTGTCACCGGGGAGCTGTTTTTT. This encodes CASSLGGSGVTGELFF.